The clone carrying this T cell receptor (beta chain) was counted at least ten times. Its antigen is undetermined. These data are taken from a study of regulatory T cells in long-lasting Graves disease. General observations from the study: There were preferences for TRBV28, TRBJ1-2 and TRBJ2-5 in persistent disease.

CDR1 and CDR2 from the germline V gene are MNHEY and SMNVEV (reference sequence). Trimming removed 1 base at V and 0 bases at J, with 10 bases between. The CDR3 runs 15 residues. Arm-PCR of CDR3 regions with iRepertoire HTBI primers generated TCR beta libraries. From the multiplex PCR reads, TCRdb called clonotypes with MiXCR, one entry per CDR3 protein. Of over 200,000 distinct CDR3 sequences listed, about 18% are singletons. Time point here: newly diagnosed GD, antithyroid drugs for less than 3 months. Extracted PBMC RNA gave rise to the TCR library. The source was peripheral blood mononuclear cells (PBMCs), collected at new diagnosis, from a patient treated with antithyroid drugs. This chain joins TRBV27 and TRBJ2-7; D is ambiguous. The source of this sequence is a female donor with Graves disease. The CDR3 reads CASSLFALSSYEQYF. CDR3 DNA sequence: TGTGCCAGCAGTTTATTCGCCCTGTCCTCCTACGAGCAGTACTTC.